These T cell receptor beta chains were read from a single sample in a study of T cells in localized non-small cell lung cancer. Clones were read by immunoSEQ multiplex PCR, and TCRdb kept only the in-frame ones, dropping some. The sample has more than 9,000 clones, just under 45% seen once. Sequenced here: lymph node tissue, sampled before any cancer treatment. The receptors were sampled from a woman aged 35 to 75 with stage I lung adenocarcinoma. CDR3s leave out the opening cysteine and the closing phenylalanine or tryptophan. Clone size is stated in some rows and not others, as once, few, many or a class when expanded.

CDR3: ALNRGSGYEQY
V: TRBV30
J: TRBJ2-7
size: NA

CDR3: ASSPGQGGNNEQF
V: TRBV18
J: TRBJ2-1
size: NA

CDR3: SAKENARQGAIYTDTQY
V: TRBV29-1
J: TRBJ2-3
size: NA

CDR3: ASGEGGEEY
V: TRBV12-5
J: TRBJ2-7
size: NA

CDR3: ASGGSGANVLT
V: TRBV9
J: TRBJ2-6
size: NA

CDR3: ATEYVGADTQY
V: TRBV6-8
J: TRBJ2-3
size: few

CDR3: ASSLLAGVDEQF
V: TRBV11-3
J: TRBJ2-1
size: few

CDR3: ASSQVPDEKLF
V: TRBV1
J: TRBJ1-4
size: NA

CDR3: ASTAVNTEAF
V: TRBV6-8
J: TRBJ1-1
size: NA

CDR3: ASRIEGNSNQPQH
V: TRBV6-8
J: TRBJ1-5
size: few

CDR3: ASSDRQGGSYEQY
V: TRBV19
J: TRBJ2-7
size: NA

CDR3: ASIPPPRGEAF
V: TRBV30
J: TRBJ1-1
size: few

CDR3: ASGLGGGETEAF
V: TRBV12-5
J: TRBJ1-1
size: NA

CDR3: ASSPGLAGENEQF
V: TRBV11-3
J: TRBJ2-1
size: few

CDR3: SVVDLRGYGYT
V: TRBV29-1
J: TRBJ1-2
size: NA

CDR3: ASSPRDRMNTEAF
V: TRBV11-1
J: TRBJ1-1
size: few

CDR3: ASSPRDMTDTQY
V: TRBV19
J: TRBJ2-3
size: NA

CDR3: ASSLFTSSHRTGELF
V: TRBV11-3
J: TRBJ2-2
size: NA

CDR3: ASSVDPAGRSPLH
V: TRBV9
J: TRBJ1-6
size: few

CDR3: AWSVPGASNEKLF
V: TRBV30
J: TRBJ1-4
size: NA

CDR3: SVPGLYYGYT
V: TRBV29-1
J: TRBJ1-2
size: few

CDR3: ASSALGGVGETQY
V: TRBV6-8
J: TRBJ2-5
size: NA

CDR3: ASSATGTSNTGELF
V: TRBV9
J: TRBJ2-2
size: NA

CDR3: ASSQAAGDGYT
V: TRBV14
J: TRBJ1-2
size: NA

CDR3: ASSSLAGGPGANVLT
V: TRBV11-3
J: TRBJ2-6
size: NA

CDR3: ASSTAERSSGNTIY
V: TRBV18
J: TRBJ1-3
size: NA

CDR3: AWSITGTEAF
V: TRBV30
J: TRBJ1-1
size: NA

CDR3: ASSESGNSPLH
V: TRBV10-1
J: TRBJ1-6
size: NA

CDR3: ASSLEGTGRGYT
V: TRBV11-3
J: TRBJ1-2
size: few

CDR3: ASSLDRAGDTEAF
V: TRBV11-3
J: TRBJ1-1
size: NA

CDR3: ASSQTYRDEAF
V: TRBV4-1
J: TRBJ1-1
size: NA

CDR3: ASSTGTLSSYEQY
V: TRBV19
J: TRBJ2-7
size: NA

CDR3: ASSFRAVDTQY
V: TRBV7-2
J: TRBJ2-3
size: NA

CDR3: ASKQGGSQSEAF
V: TRBV19
J: TRBJ1-1
size: few

CDR3: AISDGPNTEAF
V: TRBV10-3
J: TRBJ1-1
size: NA

CDR3: ASSPGTGNNSPLH
V: TRBV19
J: TRBJ1-6
size: NA

CDR3: ASTPSSAVAKNIQY
V: TRBV19
J: TRBJ2-4
size: NA

CDR3: AWSVSISGNTIY
V: TRBV30
J: TRBJ1-3
size: NA

CDR3: ASSLRDRRSTDTQY
V: TRBV9
J: TRBJ2-3
size: few

CDR3: ASSPRAANTGELF
V: TRBV18
J: TRBJ2-2
size: NA

CDR3: ASSDGTDTEKLF
V: TRBV18
J: TRBJ1-4
size: NA

CDR3: ASSLGLTGDEQF
V: TRBV7-6
J: TRBJ2-1
size: few

CDR3: ASSPGTSLEKLF
V: TRBV5-1
J: TRBJ1-4
size: NA

CDR3: ANSSAQFTGELF
V: TRBV28
J: TRBJ2-2
size: NA

CDR3: ASSYGSEGSPLH
V: TRBV6-8
J: TRBJ1-6
size: medium-sized

CDR3: ASSHRRGGGTQY
V: TRBV14
J: TRBJ2-5
size: NA

CDR3: TSSLGTGSSNQPQH
V: TRBV19
J: TRBJ1-5
size: NA

CDR3: ASSNRGGVNQPQH
V: TRBV19
J: TRBJ1-5
size: NA

CDR3: ASSLWTGGAYEQY
V: TRBV6-8
J: TRBJ2-7
size: NA

CDR3: AIRRGTTYEQY
V: TRBV6-8
J: TRBJ2-7
size: few

CDR3: ASSGGQPNTGELF
V: TRBV9
J: TRBJ2-2
size: few

CDR3: ASRQGGEKLF
V: TRBV19
J: TRBJ1-4
size: NA

CDR3: ASSPIQGGNTEAF
V: TRBV7-6
J: TRBJ1-1
size: NA

CDR3: ASGRELNTGELF
V: TRBV12-5
J: TRBJ2-2
size: NA

CDR3: ASSMADRGRGYT
V: TRBV19
J: TRBJ1-2
size: NA

CDR3: ASSLGQGNNSPLH
V: TRBV11-3
J: TRBJ1-6
size: NA